The entry below describes one T cell receptor beta chain. Its antigen remains unknown. This entry belongs to a study of cytotoxic CD8 clonotypes in ibrutinib-treated CLL. Frozen-stored PBMCs produced roughly 2 micrograms of genomic DNA for TCR beta libraries. Whole-study results and caveats: Clonality rose at ibrutinib response and fell back toward baseline at progression. Public clonotypes, an uncommon group, contracted or remained stable on treatment.

Sequencing was designed to attain a depth spanning 1 in 200,000 to 1 in 1 million T cells. Profiling relied on immunoSEQ multiplex PCR, and the TCRdb table lists in-frame clones only, not all of them. Among more than 200,000 clones, roughly 74% were seen once, and the ten largest hold about 16%. CDR1 is MNHEY and CDR2 is SMNVEV in the germline V gene (reference sequence). The junction had 2 bases not matched to a gene; V was cut back by 8 bases and J by 7 bases. CDR3 size: 11 residues. V and J are TRBV27 and TRBJ2-1, with TRBD2 matching 7 bases. The sequence derives from a human donor with chronic lymphocytic leukemia. The sample was PBMCs, taken after 24 months of ibrutinib treatment. Here the CDR3 reads CASGGRNEQFF. DNA for the CDR3: TGTGCCAGCGGCGGGAGAAATGAGCAGTTCTTC.